The clone carrying this T cell receptor (beta chain) has only one observation. While infection was still active, Seattle patients were enrolled and then followed longitudinally. The CDR3 is made up of 12 amino acids. V lost 6 bases, J lost 4 bases, and 9 bases lay in between. CDR1 is LNHDA, CDR2 SQIVND, per germline (reference sequence). Produced via immunoSEQ multiplex PCR; TCRdb's table is partial and in-frame only. The sample lists some 390,000 clones; around nine tenths were seen once. The sample is drawn from a study of blood T cell repertoires in COVID-19. The clonotype was recovered from a woman in her thirties or forties with COVID-19, enrolled during active disease. Sequenced input: peripheral blood. The chain couples TRBV19 to TRBJ1-2; D call uncertain. Here the CDR3 reads CASRTALYGYTF. CDR3 nucleotide sequence: TGTGCCAGTAGAACAGCACTCTATGGCTACACCTTC.